This is a list of T cell receptor beta chains from one sample in a study of shared clonotypes between healthy human individuals. Profiling relied on immunoSEQ multiplex PCR, and the TCRdb table lists in-frame clones only, not all of them. The sample records about 2 million clones, 90% to 95% being singletons. Material: naive CD4+ T cells sorted from blood. These receptors all come from a young man in good health. CDR3s include the opening cysteine and the closing phenylalanine or tryptophan. A D gene is named only where the DNA matches it firmly. Not every row has a clone size; where given, it reads once, few, many or a size class.

>-|TRBJ2-3|-|TRBV9
CASSVVGGANTDTQYF
>-|TRBJ2-7|-|TRBV2
CASSLYEQYF
>-|TRBJ1-1|-|TRBV29-1
CSEGNGNTEAFF
>-|TRBJ1-6|-|TRBV5-1
CASSPYSEGGRNSPLHF
>TRBD1|TRBJ2-5|-|TRBV6-1
CATLTTGGGETQYF
>TRBD1|TRBJ2-6|-|TRBV19
CASSIADRAGGANVLTF
>TRBD2|TRBJ2-3|-|TRBV10-3
CAISFSLAGATDTQYF
>-|TRBJ2-2|-|TRBV12-1
CASSFRQPGWRVPGELFF
>-|TRBJ1-1|-|TRBV5-1
CASSSVIGNTEAFF
>-|TRBJ1-1|-|TRBV18
CASSPGGARGAGTEAFF
>TRBD2|TRBJ2-7|-|TRBV7-9
CASSSLAGGGEQYF
>-|TRBJ2-5|-|TRBV10-3
CAIAPGGAKTQYF
>TRBD1|TRBJ1-4|-|TRBV5-1
CASRSTGGLGEKLFF
>TRBD2|TRBJ2-1|once|TRBV7-2
CASSRTSGRAINEQFF
>-|TRBJ1-2|-|TRBV4-1
CASATARAVYGYTF
>TRBD2|TRBJ2-7|-|TRBV4-2
CASSQGGGTTYEQYF
>-|TRBJ1-1|-|TRBV9
CASSAGPSNTEAFF
>-|TRBJ2-5|-|TRBV28
CASTGEAVRQETQYF
>-|TRBJ1-1|-|TRBV6-5
CASSFGGSTEAFF
>-|TRBJ2-3|-|TRBV27
CASRFAGLLTSPSTDTQYF
>-|TRBJ2-3|-|TRBV19
CASSIGLPEGADTQYF
>-|TRBJ2-1|-|TRBV14
CASSRITWTDYNEQFF
>-|TRBJ1-4|-|TRBV5-1
CASSIQGAVNEKLFF
>TRBD2|TRBJ2-5|-|TRBV30
CAWSRTSQETQYF
>-|TRBJ1-6|-|TRBV14
CASSQELKSPLHF
>-|TRBJ1-5|-|TRBV11-2
CASSFGVQGAGNQPQHF
>-|TRBJ1-6|-|TRBV7-9
CASSLKGNSPLHF
>TRBD1|TRBJ1-3|-|TRBV5-1
CASSIGQASGNTIYF
>-|TRBJ2-6|-|TRBV5-3
CARSPKIRWISRGCSGANVLTF
>-|TRBJ1-2|-|TRBV7-2
CASRISAGGKGYGYTF
>TRBD2|TRBJ2-1|-|TRBV5-5
CASSSRLAGVANEQFF
>-|TRBJ2-1|-|TRBV7-9
CASSLDSLAFF
>TRBD2|TRBJ2-7|-|TRBV2
CASNPGLAGGHEQYF
>TRBD1|TRBJ1-1|-|TRBV6-6
CASSYPTGVNTEAFF
>TRBD1|TRBJ1-5|-|TRBV15
CATSREGTGFQPQHF
>-|TRBJ2-1|-|TRBV6-5
CASSYSWTGYNEQFF
>-|TRBJ1-4|-|TRBV5-1
CASSLGSGGDEKLFF
>-|TRBJ1-1|-|TRBV5-4
CASSRGQNTEAFF
>-|TRBJ1-1|-|TRBV10-2
CASSDESNTEAFF
>-|TRBJ1-5|-|TRBV10-1
CASSLSRTIGDGNQPQHF
>-|TRBJ1-1|-|TRBV18
CASSPTGLGTEAFF
>-|TRBJ2-6|once|TRBV2
CASRGGGNGANVLTF
>TRBD1|TRBJ1-1|-|TRBV18
CASSSSVGTGSEAFF
>-|TRBJ2-2|-|TRBV10-3
CAISERGRMNTGELFF